A selection of T cell receptor beta chains follows, all from one sample in a study of blood T cell repertoires in COVID-19. Measured with immunoSEQ multiplex PCR; TCRdb has only the in-frame clones, and not every one. The table lists more than 300,000 clones, 92% of them singletons. Sequences were obtained from PBMCs or T cells enriched from blood (not recorded which). The source of these receptors is a woman aged 25 to 39 who had recovered from COVID-19. Each CDR3 is given with its conserved first and last residue. The D gene is left open where the match is weak.

TRBD1	TRBV7-2	TRBJ1-6	CASSQGGLTYSALHF
TRBD1	TRBV4-3	TRBJ2-2	CASSQVGRGIGELFF
NA	TRBV11-2	TRBJ2-1	CASSLGHEQFF
NA	TRBV6-9	TRBJ2-4	CASSIILPRQLAKNIQYF
NA	TRBV4-1	TRBJ1-1	CASSQGERSGTEAFF
TRBD1	TRBV10-3	TRBJ2-3	CAISELGQGADTQYF
TRBD1	TRBV6-2/TRBV6-3	TRBJ1-6	CASSLRTGDVSPLHF
TRBD2	TRBV7-2	TRBJ2-1	CASSQSLGTSGLGQFF
NA	TRBV28	TRBJ2-5	CASREGQQETQYF
NA	TRBV13	TRBJ1-1	CASSAPLRGTEAFF
NA	TRBV9	TRBJ2-2	CASSGHPGTGELFF
NA	TRBV19	TRBJ2-3	CASSIGLGRFTDTQYF
TRBD2	TRBV7-9	TRBJ2-3	CASGTLAGGPKDTQYF
TRBD1	TRBV4-3	TRBJ2-5	CASSQSTGSEETQYF
TRBD2	TRBV11-1	TRBJ2-5	CASSLAREGKTQYF
TRBD1	TRBV27	TRBJ2-1	CASSLYGGTGDYNEQFF
NA	TRBV12-5	TRBJ2-1	CASGLTLGTENNEQFF
NA	TRBV19	TRBJ2-4	CASSIHRGAGIQYF
TRBD2	TRBV6-2/TRBV6-3	TRBJ2-7	CASSFRRASGRSEQYF
NA	TRBV27	TRBJ1-6	CASSLTVFPRDSPLHF
NA	TRBV30	TRBJ1-3	CAWSVRCSGNTIYF
TRBD1	TRBV11-3	TRBJ2-5	CASSLGRGHETQYF
TRBD2	TRBV4-1	TRBJ2-7	CASSQVAGGGFEQYF
NA	TRBV10-3	TRBJ1-1	CAIGGTGNTEAFF
NA	TRBV3-1/TRBV3-2	TRBJ1-2	CAIGSPLYGYTF
NA	TRBV11-2	TRBJ1-2	CASSLSAESGYTF
TRBD2	TRBV10-1	TRBJ2-7	CASTSPSAGGPYEQYF
NA	TRBV7-2	TRBJ2-7	CASSLDGAEQYF
NA	TRBV6-5	TRBJ2-7	CASSRGQYEQYF
NA	TRBV28	TRBJ1-2	CASRSGGSERIGGGYTF
NA	TRBV27	TRBJ2-7	CASSLSPTPPYEQYF
NA	TRBV28	TRBJ1-6	CASSNTNNSPLHF
TRBD1	TRBV9	TRBJ1-2	CASSVGQGAQYGYTF
TRBD2	TRBV28	TRBJ2-3	CASTPQASGTTDTQYF
NA	TRBV9	TRBJ2-3	CASSVAVVTDTQYF
TRBD1	TRBV30	TRBJ1-2	CAWSLDRGPGYTF
NA	TRBV24-1	TRBJ2-3	CATSDPMTNTDTQYF
TRBD2	TRBV18	TRBJ2-7	CASSPPSGGGPPEQYF
NA	TRBV28	TRBJ1-4	CASRKAGENEKLFF
NA	TRBV5-1	TRBJ1-2	CASSPGGGGSLYGYTF
NA	TRBV24-1	TRBJ2-2	CATTGGNTGELFF
TRBD1	TRBV19	TRBJ1-2	CASSIAPGQGSYGYTF
NA	TRBV3-1/TRBV3-2	TRBJ1-1	CASSQEPGKNTEAFF
TRBD1	TRBV11-3	TRBJ2-4	CASSSKDRGRENIQYF
TRBD1	TRBV30	TRBJ2-7	CAWSRRDRVDEQYF
NA	TRBV2	TRBJ2-7	CASSVDRNYEQYF
TRBD1	TRBV28	TRBJ1-1	CASSPPRQGQGAYEAFF
NA	TRBV5-1	TRBJ2-5	CASSRVGGGSQETQYF
NA	TRBV7-2	TRBJ2-1	CASSLVGGGTYNEQFF
TRBD1	TRBV5-4	TRBJ1-4	CASSTRDRGNNEKLFF
NA	TRBV28	TRBJ2-3	CASTLRGGADTQYF
TRBD2	TRBV4-3	TRBJ2-7	CASSQDRGSGGASYEQYF
NA	TRBV28	TRBJ1-3	CASSRQVHSGNTIYF
NA	TRBV2	TRBJ1-4	CASSEGELNEKLFF
NA	TRBV2	TRBJ2-7	CASRTEAYEQYF